Here is one TCR beta chain with its context. Its antigen is still unknown. Germline-derived CDR1 and CDR2 are MDHEN and SYDVKM. The CDR3 consists of 15 residues. Trimming cost V 6 bases and J 3 bases, with 15 bases left between them. This specimen belongs to a study of shared clonotypes between healthy human individuals. General study findings and limits: As a rule, naive subsets had a larger estimated richness than memory subsets. Depth was large, yet rarefaction showed that sorted-subset sequencing was incomplete.

A roughly 220 ng quantity of DNA, 32,000 or so T cell genomes, went into the sorted-subset replicate PCRs. Sequencing used immunoSEQ multiplex PCR; TCRdb keeps in-frame clones, though not all of them. The sample includes about 2.3 million clones, more than 85% seen only once; the top ten take about 0.41%. CD45RA-negative memory and CD45RA+ naive subsets were split from the CD4+ cells. The V call is TRBV28, the J call TRBJ1-5; possibly TRBD1 for D (5 bases). What was sequenced was naive CD4+ T cells from PBMCs. Described subset: CD45RA+ positively selected. The clonotype was recovered from a man aged 18 to 35 in good health. Some clones in this sample may be carry-over from other donors' samples. CDR3 loop: CASSKGGRDNQPQHF. Written as DNA, the CDR3 is TGTGCCAGCAGCAAAGGAGGCAGGGACAATCAGCCCCAGCATTTT.